The clone carrying this T cell receptor (beta chain) was counted many times. Its specificity is unknown. These data come from a study of regulatory T cells in long-lasting Graves disease. Time point noted: newly diagnosed GD, antithyroid drugs for less than 3 months. Scientists built the TCR library using RNA that was extracted from PBMCs. To make TCR beta libraries, researchers used iRepertoire HTBI primers and Arm-PCR of CDR3 regions. From the multiplex PCR reads, TCRdb called clonotypes with MiXCR, one entry per CDR3 protein. Of a few hundred thousand distinct CDR3 sequences listed, 16% were seen once; the top ten hold roughly 29%. Overall study results and limits: Shared public clonotypes totalled 2,500 to 3,500 in persistent patients, compared with about 990 in new patients.

The V end lost 3 bases, the J end lost 5 bases, and 14 bases lay between the germline ends. Germline CDR1 and CDR2: MDHEN and SYDVKM. The CDR3 contains 14 residues. The same specimen was also included in a second study, on T cells in Graves' hyperthyroidism and ophthalmopathy.

The chain recombines TRBV28 with TRBJ2-7; D is uncertain. This sequence was found in a man aged 40-49 years with Graves disease. The sample was peripheral blood mononuclear cells (PBMCs), taken at new diagnosis, from a patient treated with antithyroid drugs. The CDR3 nucleotides read TGTGCCAGCAGTTTGGGCTCCCGACCCCACGAGCAGTACTTC. The encoded protein is CASSLGSRPHEQYF.